The entry below describes one T cell receptor (beta chain). Its specificity is unknown. Donors were drawn from the 120-subject validation cohort, separate from the approximately 670-subject first cohort. Assay: immunoSEQ multiplex PCR; the TCRdb copy retains only in-frame clones and omits some. The sample holds 130,000 or so clones; 89% are singletons and the top ten take 1% to 1.5%. Germline CDR1 DFQATT, CDR2 SNEGSKA (reference sequence). Trimming shortened V by 6 bases and J by 7 bases, and 9 bases separated the two germline ends. The CDR3 consists of 11 residues. This entry comes from a study of cytomegalovirus exposure and HLA in healthy donors. Regarding the study as a whole: Researchers counted around 180 TCR beta chains as cytomegalovirus-associated.

The specimen sequenced was PBMCs. This sequence originates from a woman between 18 and 29 years old in good health and CMV-seronegative. This rearrangement joins TRBV20-1 to TRBJ1-4; D gene ambiguous. CDR3 loop: CSATTFEKLFF. Written as DNA, the CDR3 is TGCAGTGCCACTACATTTGAAAAACTGTTTTTT.